These 29 T cell receptor beta chains originate from one sample sequenced in a study of shared clonotypes between healthy human individuals. TCRdb's table, derived via immunoSEQ multiplex PCR, lists solely in-frame clones and lacks some. The data contain about 2 million clones, just under 95% of them singletons. The naive CD8 fraction comprised CD45RO-negative cells positively selected for CCR7 and excluded terminally differentiated effector memory CD45RA+ cells. The sample was naive CD8+ T cells sorted from blood. Source of these receptors: a man aged 18-30 years in good health.

This clone was observed once. This CDR3 is also generated by other DNA sequences in the sample. This chain joins TRBV7-9 and TRBJ2-7, with D possibly being TRBD1 (5 bases). Trimming shortened V by 1 base and J by 1 base, and 8 bases separated the two germline ends. Germline V CDR1 and CDR2: SEHNR, FQNEAQ (reference sequence). The CDR3 is 14 amino acids. The CDR3 reads CASSLVRESYEQYF. In nucleotides, the CDR3 is TGTGCCAGCAGCTTAGTCAGGGAATCCTACGAGCAGTACTTC.

This clone was observed a few times. The J gene is TRBJ1-2, the V gene TRBV5-8; D unclear. Trimming left V 4 bases short and J 8 bases short, with 15 bases between. The CDR3 covers 13 residues. CDR1 is SGHTS and CDR2 is YDEGEE in the germline V gene. In DNA form, the CDR3 reads TGTGCCAGCAGCCTAGAGTGGATTGGCGGCTACACCTTC. Amino acid sequence: CASSLEWIGGYTF.

V usage is TRBV11-1 and J usage is TRBJ2-5, with TRBD1 matching over 7 bases. Germline CDR1 reads SGHAT; CDR2 reads FQDESV (reference sequence). J lost 3 bases, V lost 8 bases, and 3 bases had no gene match. There are 12 residues in the CDR3. Here the CDR3 reads CASQGQKETQYF. The CDR3 DNA reads as TGTGCCAGCCAGGGACAGAAAGAGACCCAGTACTTC.

The chain joins TRBV4-3 to TRBJ1-2, with D hard to call. The CDR3 runs 18 residues. The germline V and J ends were trimmed by 0 bases and 4 bases, with 21 bases remaining between them. In germline, CDR1 is LGHNA, CDR2 YSLEER. DNA for the CDR3: TGCGCCAGCAGCCAAGATCCCTCCTCGGGATCCTCTTTCTATGGCTACACCTTC. The encoded protein is CASSQDPSSGSSFYGYTF.

The rearrangement links TRBV4-2 to TRBJ2-2; 8 bases agree with TRBD2. The V and J ends lost 1 base and 5 bases, in that order; junction bases with no gene match: 9. The germline CDR1 and CDR2 sequences are LGHNA and YNFKEQ. The CDR3 sequence is 17 residues long. CDR3 loop: CASSQVGGGIPTGELFF. The CDR3 nucleotides are TGTGCCAGCAGCCAAGTCGGCGGGGGGATACCAACCGGGGAGCTGTTTTTT.

The V call is TRBV4-3, the J call TRBJ2-1, with 12 bases fitting TRBD2. This CDR3 comprises 15 residues. Trimming at V came to 1 base and at J to 8 bases, leaving 3 bases not matched to a gene. Germline V CDR1 and CDR2: LGHNA, YSLEER. The DNA of the CDR3 is TGCGCCAGCAGCCAAGGACTAGCGGGAGCCGATGAGCAGTTCTTC. Residues: CASSQGLAGADEQFF.

CDR3 sequence (DNA): TGCGCCAGCAGCCCTGGCCAGGGCCAGGTCGAGCAGTACTTC. Translation: CASSPGQGQVEQYF. The chain recombines TRBV5-1 with TRBJ2-7; TRBD1 might be the D (5 bases). The V gene's germline CDR1 is SGHRS and CDR2 YFSETQ. Between the trimmed V and J ends, which lost 4 bases and 6 bases, there was a span of 17 bases. The CDR3 runs to 14 residues.

This chain joins TRBV7-6 and TRBJ2-7, with 7 bases fitting TRBD1. Trimming removed 1 base from V and 1 base from J; junction bases left unmatched: 7. Per germline, CDR1 SGHVS and CDR2 FNYEAQ. This CDR3 comprises 16 residues. Here the CDR3 reads CASSLVKATGSYEQYF. In DNA, the CDR3 is TGTGCCAGCAGCTTAGTTAAGGCGACAGGGTCCTACGAGCAGTACTTC.

In regard to this clone: Other DNA sequences in the same sample also yield this CDR3. V is TRBV28 and J is TRBJ2-7, with D perhaps matching TRBD2 (5 bases). Trimming stripped 2 bases from V and 2 bases from J, with 7 bases between. Germline V gene lookup returns CDR1 MDHEN and CDR2 SYDVKM. The CDR3 spans 13 residues. The CDR3 loop is CASSLNGAYEQYF. Written as DNA, the CDR3 is TGTGCCAGCAGTTTAAACGGGGCCTACGAGCAGTACTTC.

This chain joins TRBV28 and TRBJ1-3; D gene unclear. The germline V gene encodes CDR1 MDHEN and CDR2 SYDVKM. Trimming removed 6 bases at V and 0 bases at J, with 15 bases between. There are 16 residues in the CDR3. Here the CDR3 reads CASSFSQEHSGNTIYF. The CDR3 DNA reads as TGTGCCAGCAGCTTCTCCCAAGAGCACTCTGGAAACACCATATATTTT.

The chain links TRBV10-2 to TRBJ2-1, with 8 positions matching TRBD2. CDR3 length equals 14 residues. V gave up 8 bases and J gave up 4 bases; unmatched junction bases: 7. The V gene's germline CDR1 is WSHSY and CDR2 SAAADI. The DNA for the CDR3 is TGCGCCAGCTCTCCGGGGGGGCTTTACAATGAGCAGTTCTTC. As protein: CASSPGGLYNEQFF.

The chain carries TRBV6-1 and TRBJ1-5; TRBD1 might be the D (5 bases). The germline gives CDR1 MNHNS, CDR2 SASEGT. The CDR3 contains 16 residues. Deletions cut 2 bases from V and 4 bases from J, with 15 bases between. CDR3 coding DNA: TGTGCCAGCAGTGAATGGGGAGGGGAAGGGAATCAGCCCCAGCATTTT. Translation: CASSEWGGEGNQPQHF.

This rearrangement joins TRBV10-3 to TRBJ2-3; no definite D call. Per the germline V gene, CDR1 is ENHRY and CDR2 is SYGVKD. With 8 bases removed from V and 2 bases from J, the gap between germline ends came to 14 bases. The CDR3 has 14 amino acids. CDR3 in amino acids: CAISSTGFTDTQYF. In DNA form, the CDR3 reads TGTGCCATCTCGTCGACTGGATTCACAGATACGCAGTATTTT.

The V call is TRBV27, the J call TRBJ1-3; 8 positions match TRBD1. The length of the CDR3 is 17 residues. V lost 6 bases to trimming and J lost 4 bases; unmatched junction nucleotides: 14. Germline-derived CDR1 and CDR2 are MNHEY and SMNVEV (reference sequence). The CDR3 nucleotides are TGTGCCAGCAGCAAAATCGGAGTCAGGGGGCCAGGAAACACCATATATTTT. Its protein is CASSKIGVRGPGNTIYF.

This chain links TRBV7-8 with TRBJ2-1; D uncertain. CDR3 length: 16 amino acids. Looked up from germline, CDR1 is SGHVS and CDR2 is FQNEAQ. V shed 5 bases and J shed 0 bases, with 14 bases lying between them. CDR3 DNA: TGTGCCAGCAGCCCCGATCTAGTGGGCTCCTACAATGAGCAGTTCTTC. Its translation: CASSPDLVGSYNEQFF.

The V gene is TRBV14, the J gene TRBJ1-2; D might be TRBD1 (6 bases). Trimming removed 1 base from V and 2 bases from J, with 14 bases in between. This CDR3 has 16 amino acids. Germline CDR1 and CDR2: SGHDN and FVKESK. Here the CDR3 reads CASSQVKGQGNYGYTF. The CDR3 bases are TGTGCCAGCAGCCAAGTTAAGGGGCAGGGGAACTATGGCTACACCTTC. The full variable domain, with the rest looked up from reference TRBV14 and TRBJ1-2, is EAGVTQFPSHSVIEKGQTVTLRCDPISGHDNLYWYRRVMGKEIKFLLHFVKESKQDESGMPNNRFLAERTGGTYSTLKVQPAELEDSGVYFCASSQVKGQGNYGYTFGSGTRLTVV.

Only one count was recorded for this clone. V and J are TRBV13 and TRBJ1-4, with D hard to call. The CDR3 loop spans 13 amino acids. Per the germline V gene, CDR1 is PRHDT and CDR2 is FYEKMQ (reference sequence). Trimming took 6 bases from V and 5 from J, leaving 10 bases between them. Here the CDR3 reads CASSLGYNEKLFF. CDR3 sequence (DNA): TGTGCCAGCAGTTTGGGTTACAATGAAAAACTGTTTTTT.

The chain links TRBV14 to TRBJ2-7, with a tentative D call TRBD1 (6 bases). V lost 1 base to trimming and J lost 4 bases, with 11 bases between them. Germline-derived CDR1 and CDR2 are SGHDN and FVKESK. CDR3 size: 14 residues. This chain's CDR3 is CASSQVNRAYEQYF. The DNA for the CDR3 is TGTGCCAGCAGCCAAGTCAACAGGGCTTACGAGCAGTACTTC. Supplemented by reference TRBV14 and TRBJ2-7, the full variable domain reads EAGVTQFPSHSVIEKGQTVTLRCDPISGHDNLYWYRRVMGKEIKFLLHFVKESKQDESGMPNNRFLAERTGGTYSTLKVQPAELEDSGVYFCASSQVNRAYEQYFGPGTRLTVT.

V is TRBV6-1 and J is TRBJ1-2, with a weak D call TRBD1 (6 bases). Germline V lookup: CDR1 MNHNS, CDR2 SASEGT. The CDR3 loop spans 15 amino acids. Trimming shortened V by 6 bases and J by 4 bases, and 18 bases separated the two germline ends. The CDR3 reads CASRGPTGAGYGYTF. CDR3 coding DNA: TGTGCCAGCAGGGGGCCAACGGGGGCGGGCTATGGCTACACCTTC.

This chain uses TRBV10-3 with TRBJ2-1; D perhaps matches TRBD1 (6 bases). V lost 0 bases, J lost 1 base, and 22 bases lay in between. Germline CDR1 and CDR2: ENHRY and SYGVKD. This CDR3 is built from 20 residues. The CDR3 coding sequence is TGTGCCATCAGTGAGTCGGGTAGTACAGGGCCGTTGTCGTCCTACAATGAGCAGTTCTTC. Translating it yields CAISESGSTGPLSSYNEQFF.

The V and J genes are TRBV10-3 and TRBJ1-1, with no clear D. The V end was cut by 0 bases, the J end by 5 bases, with 13 bases between. Germline lookup yields CDR1 ENHRY and CDR2 SYGVKD. The CDR3 runs to 15 residues. In nucleotides, the CDR3 is TGTGCCATCAGTGAGTCGACATCCTCGGGGACTGAAGCTTTCTTT. Amino acids: CAISESTSSGTEAFF.

J is TRBJ2-3 and V is TRBV6-1, with D possibly being TRBD1 (5 bases). Deletions cut 8 bases from V and 4 bases from J, with 13 bases between. This CDR3 region has 13 residues. Germline assignment: CDR1 MNHNS and CDR2 SASEGT. As DNA, the CDR3 is TGTGCCAGCGGTTATGACAGCGCAGATACGCAGTATTTT. Its translation is CASGYDSADTQYF.

The rearrangement uses TRBV10-2 and TRBJ2-1, with D perhaps TRBD1 or TRBD2 (6 bases each). The V gene lost 3 bases and the J gene lost 5 bases, with 20 bases spanning the gap. Germline values: CDR1 WSHSY, CDR2 SAAADI. This CDR3 spans 17 amino acids. In DNA, the CDR3 is TGCGCCAGCAGTGAAAGGGGGGACTCCGAGAGAGACAATGAGCAGTTCTTC. This codes for CASSERGDSERDNEQFF.

J is TRBJ1-1 and V is TRBV9, with D perhaps TRBD1 (5 bases). V lost 7 bases and J 7 bases, leaving 14 bases between the germline ends. The CDR3 runs 12 residues. Looked up from germline, CDR1 is SGDLS and CDR2 is YYNGEE. Here the CDR3 DNA reads TGTGCCAGCCGGGGGGTGGGCGGTGAAGCTTTCTTT. This translates into CASRGVGGEAFF.

A word on this clone: The same CDR3 arises from other DNA sequences in this sample as well. This chain joins TRBV5-1 and TRBJ2-7; D is ambiguous. The CDR3 totals 14 residues. Germline CDR1 and CDR2: SGHRS and YFSETQ. The V end was cut by 0 bases, the J end by 0 bases, with 7 bases between. Written as DNA, the CDR3 is TGCGCCAGCAGCTTGGGTGGAGTCTCCTACGAGCAGTACTTC. Translation: CASSLGGVSYEQYF.

The gene calls are TRBV7-9 and TRBJ2-1; 12 bases are shared with TRBD1. The CDR3 spans 17 residues. In germline, CDR1 is SEHNR, CDR2 FQNEAQ (reference sequence). The junction had 11 bases not matched to a gene; V was cut back by 5 bases and J by 6 bases. Here the CDR3 DNA reads TGTGCCAGCAGCACCCGGGACAGGGGGCCGATATCCAATGAGCAGTTCTTC. Translating it yields CASSTRDRGPISNEQFF.

The V and J genes are TRBV4-3 and TRBJ2-7; 8 positions match TRBD2. The CDR3 runs to 16 residues. Germline V gene sequence: CDR1 LGHNA, CDR2 YSLEER. V shed 4 bases and J 5 bases; nucleotides not matched to a gene: 13. This CDR3 reads CASSPVIGRVGDEQYF. CDR3 nucleotides: TGCGCCAGCAGCCCAGTTATCGGGAGGGTCGGGGACGAGCAGTACTTC.

This chain uses TRBV25-1 with TRBJ2-7; possible D gene TRBD1, 5 bases. The CDR3 covers 12 residues. CDR1 MGHDK and CDR2 SYGVNS come from the germline V gene. V shed 7 bases and J shed 4 bases, with 11 bases lying between them. Here the CDR3 reads CASKQEPYEQYF. In DNA, the CDR3 is TGTGCCAGCAAACAGGAACCTTACGAGCAGTACTTC.

The chain uses TRBV5-1 and TRBJ1-1; D is unclear. The CDR3 spans 13 residues. The germline V gene has CDR1 SGHRS and CDR2 YFSETQ. V was pared by 4 bases and J by 5 bases, with 12 bases between. Here the CDR3 reads CASSHPGRTEAFF. In DNA, the CDR3 is TGCGCCAGCAGCCACCCGGGGAGAACTGAAGCTTTCTTT.